This T cell receptor beta chain was sequenced in a study of T-cell memory formation after mild COVID-19 (dated by TCRdb to the early 2020s). In the study overall: TCR sequence clusters from the two donors were found to be largely donor specific. In a couple of donors, T-cell clones that expanded and contracted after mild COVID-19 were followed by sequencing TCRalpha and TCRbeta repertoires longitudinally. The cohort was made up of two young adult volunteers, one female and one male, who were previously healthy.

Sequencing was carried out with an Illumina NovaSeq 6000. Using 5'RACE with constant-segment primers, TCRalpha and TCRbeta cDNA libraries were constructed, with sample barcodes and unique molecular identifiers added in the process. Trizol reagent was used to extract RNA from every sample. Library amplification was performed in two PCR steps, and a second sample barcode and Illumina TruSeq adapters were introduced in the second step. Sequencing of libraries was performed on an Illumina NovaSeq with 2 x 150 bp paired-end reads. The published analysis was carried out like this. Reads were demultiplexed and collapsed into UMI-guided consensus sequences with migec v1.2.7. With mixcr v2.1.11, UMI consensuses were aligned to TRA and TRB V and J templates and assembled into clonotypes. A clonotype was counted as expanded or contracted only when both edgeR and NoisET called the clonotype significant, with the noise models trained on biological replicates. edgeR calls used a false discovery rate-adjusted p below 0.01 and a log2 fold-change threshold of 1. As an exploratory analysis of dynamics, PCA with hierarchical clustering was applied to max-normalized trajectories of the 1000 most abundant clonotypes. Separately sequenced CD4+ and CD8+ repertoires were used to assign a CD4 or CD8 phenotype to each responding clone. Through fastp at Q25 and MiXCR, TCRdb rebuilt clones from the public reads, retaining in-frame beta chains. Rows with one shared CDR3 protein collapse into an entry with the most common genes and DNA. TCRdb, not the original authors, processed these V and J calls. For this sample the table gives about 610,000 distinct CDR3 sequences, of which approximately 15% were detected only once. The ten largest account for just over 8% of the sample.

V loses 3 bases, J loses 4 bases, and the germline ends lie 11 bases apart. Based on the germline V gene, the CDR1 and CDR2 sequences are SGHRS and YFSETQ. Taken from cysteine to phenylalanine, the CDR3 has 15 residues. Left in the record is the CDR3 DNA by itself, 45 bases read in frame from the first base. PBMCs were isolated by Ficoll-Paque density gradient centrifugation. Details on this clonotype: What antigen it recognizes has not been identified. Nothing much larger sits one base from this clone, and base qualities are not available.

The paper's findings and limits, for the study overall: The study included only a couple of mild cases, and larger cohorts that include severe cases with pre-infection samples were judged to be necessary. Some responding clones were found in pre-infection memory, which suggests that pre-existing cross-reactive memory T cells took part in the SARS-CoV-2 response. Contracting CD4+ clones were found mainly in CM and EM memory subsets, while CD8+ clones were enriched in EMRA. From day 15 to 85, contracting clones showed balanced CD4/CD8 phenotypes, whereas a second wave of clones that expanded from day 15 to 37 leaned towards CD4+. SARS-CoV-2 specificity of the second-wave clones peaking on day 37 was not confirmed.

The chain uses TRBV5-1 and TRBJ1-6; the D gene is possibly TRBD1, with 6 bases matching. Sequences were obtained from PBMCs or a T cell subset sorted from them (not recorded which). The receptor comes from an adult woman who had mild COVID-19 (a few samples of this study predate the infection). The sample titles of this study are shuffled in the database, so cell type and time point are left out; the donor was told from shared clones. The CDR3 has the sequence CASSSSTGYNSPLHF. DNA sequence: TGCGCCAGCAGCTCATCAACAGGGTATAATTCACCCCTCCACTTT.